This TCR beta chain stems from a study of identical twins. Concerning this clonotype: The antigen is unknown.

TCRdb analysed the 5' RACE reads with MiXCR anew, one entry per CDR3 protein. The table includes about 250,000 distinct CDR3 sequences, roughly 8.7% detected once. Deletions cut 0 bases from V and 6 bases from J, with 10 bases between. The CDR3 has 14 amino acids. Germline V gene lookup returns CDR1 LGHNA and CDR2 YNFKEQ. General observations from the study: Twins' excess sharing was less marked for out-of-frame beta sequences.

The sample also formed part of further work on yellow fever vaccine responses in identical twins.

Specimen: CD8+ T cells sorted from blood. The sequence was obtained from a woman younger than 30 in good health. V and J are TRBV4-2 and TRBJ2-3; D is perhaps TRBD2 (5 bases). The DNA of the CDR3 is TGTGCCAGCAGCCAAGAAAGCCCTAGCGATACGCAGTATTTT. Translating gives CASSQESPSDTQYF.